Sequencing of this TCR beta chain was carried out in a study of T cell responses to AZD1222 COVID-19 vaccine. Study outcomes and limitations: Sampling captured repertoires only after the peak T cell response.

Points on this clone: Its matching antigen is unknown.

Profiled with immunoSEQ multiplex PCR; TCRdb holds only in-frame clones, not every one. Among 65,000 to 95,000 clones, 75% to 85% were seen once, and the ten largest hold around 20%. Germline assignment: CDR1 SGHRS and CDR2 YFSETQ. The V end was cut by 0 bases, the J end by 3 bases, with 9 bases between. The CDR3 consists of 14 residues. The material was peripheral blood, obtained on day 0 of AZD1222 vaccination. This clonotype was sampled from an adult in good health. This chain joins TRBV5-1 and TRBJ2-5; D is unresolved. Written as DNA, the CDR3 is TGCGCCAGCAGCTTGGGCGCTATCGAAGAGACCCAGTACTTC. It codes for CASSLGAIEETQYF.